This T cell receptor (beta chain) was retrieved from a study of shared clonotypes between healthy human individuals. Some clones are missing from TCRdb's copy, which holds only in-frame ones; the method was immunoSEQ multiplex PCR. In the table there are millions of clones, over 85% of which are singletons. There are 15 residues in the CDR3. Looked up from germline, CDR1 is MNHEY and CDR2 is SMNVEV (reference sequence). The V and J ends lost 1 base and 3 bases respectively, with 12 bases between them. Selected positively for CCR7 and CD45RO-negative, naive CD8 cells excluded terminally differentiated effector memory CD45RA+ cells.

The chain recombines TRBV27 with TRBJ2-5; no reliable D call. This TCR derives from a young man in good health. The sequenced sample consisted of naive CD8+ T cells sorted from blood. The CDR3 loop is CASSLFLGDKETQYF. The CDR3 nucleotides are TGTGCCAGCAGTTTATTTCTTGGAGACAAAGAGACCCAGTACTTC.